This T cell receptor (beta chain) stems from a study of chemoradiotherapy in HPV16-positive cancers. Study context: Candidate HPV-specific T-cell clones and common TCR motifs came from functional assays in a couple of HPV16-positive patients. Study-level results: Non-HPV-specific T cells did not expand in tumors during treatment, whereas candidate HPV-specific clones and E7-related motifs did.

Data came from immunoSEQ multiplex PCR; TCRdb stores just in-frame clones and leaves some out. The sample has about 290 clones, 80% to 95% seen once. Over chemoradiotherapy, repertoires were sampled more than once. With V trimmed by 3 bases and J by 6 bases, 2 bases remained unmatched. CDR1 and CDR2 (germline): SGHNT, YYREEE (reference sequence). The CDR3 is 16 amino acids. In the case of this clone: Antigen: not known.

The sequences come from tumor tissue, collected from a patient who underwent chemoradiotherapy. This TCR derives from a human donor with HPV-associated anogenital cancer. The chain combines TRBV5-4 with TRBJ2-2, with 16 bases identical to TRBD2. CDR3 in amino acids: CASSSGTSGGAGELFF. CDR3 nucleotides: TGTGCCAGCAGCTCCGGGACTAGCGGGGGGGCCGGGGAGCTGTTTTTT. The variable domain in full, with the rest retrieved from reference TRBV5-4 and TRBJ2-2, is ETGVTQSPTHLIKTRGQQVTLRCSSQSGHNTVSWYQQALGQGPQFIFQYYREEENGRGNFPPRFSGLQFPNYSSELNVNALELDDSALYLCASSSGTSGGAGELFFGEGSRLTVL.